Following are 15 T cell receptor beta chains from one sample sequenced in a study of beta chain features in type 1 diabetes. Expressed TCRB transcripts were sequenced because the entire RNA isolate underwent reverse transcription. Here immunoSEQ multiplex PCR was the method, and the copy in TCRdb shows in-frame clones only, minus some. The data show more than 150,000 clones, approximately 9.1% seen once. Material for sequencing was central memory CD4+ T cells from blood. The receptors here all came from a woman between 18 and 29 years old in good health.

This chain joins TRBV7-2 and TRBJ2-1; a weak D match, TRBD2 (6 bases). V was pared by 1 base and J by 7 bases, with 17 bases between. The V gene's germline CDR1 is SGHTA and CDR2 FQGNSA. The CDR3 contains 16 residues. The CDR3 loop reads CASSLVGRTILNEQFF. The CDR3 DNA reads TGTGCCAGCAGCTTAGTTGGGAGGACCATCCTTAATGAGCAGTTCTTC.

This clone was recorded only once. The chain combines TRBV7-2 with TRBJ2-1, with no clear D. Deletions cut 2 bases from V and 6 bases from J, with 14 bases between. The CDR3 runs to 15 residues. Germline CDR1 is SGHTA and CDR2 is FQGNSA. The CDR3 DNA reads TGTGCCAGCAGCTTACAGGCCCCCCCTCGCAATGAGCAGTTCTTC. This translates into CASSLQAPPRNEQFF.

The CDR3 loop is CAWRGAGTYNEQFF. The CDR3 nucleotides read TGTGCCTGGAGGGGCGCTGGCACCTACAATGAGCAGTTCTTC. The V and J genes are TRBV30 and TRBJ2-1, with D hard to call. This CDR3 has 14 amino acids. Germline lookup yields CDR1 GTSNPN and CDR2 SVGIG (reference sequence). V lost 3 bases and J lost 2, with 11 bases in between. Full variable domain (outside the CDR3, taken from reference TRBV30 and TRBJ2-1): SQTIHQWPATLVQPVGSPLSLECTVEGTSNPNLYWYRQAAGRGLQLLFYSVGIGQISSEVPQNLSASRPQDRQFILSSKKLLLSDSGFYLCAWRGAGTYNEQFFGPGTRLTVL.

V and J are TRBV11-3 and TRBJ2-2, with D hard to call. The germline V gene encodes CDR1 SGHNT and CDR2 YENEEA. V was clipped by 6 bases and J by 2 bases, with 10 bases between them. CDR3 size: 14 residues. The CDR3 loop reads CASRRSSNTGELFF. The CDR3 nucleotides read TGTGCCAGCAGGCGGTCTTCTAACACCGGGGAGCTGTTTTTT.

The J gene is TRBJ1-1, the V gene TRBV27, with TRBD1 identical over 8 bases. After removal of 5 bases from V and 1 base from J, the junction contained 6 bases not matched to a gene. The CDR3 runs 15 residues. Germline V gene lookup returns CDR1 MNHEY and CDR2 SMNVEV (reference sequence). For the CDR3, the DNA is TGTGCCAGCAGTCCCCACGGGACAGGGAACACTGAAGCTTTCTTT. Residues: CASSPHGTGNTEAFF.

The genes are TRBV15 and TRBJ2-1, with 9 bases matching TRBD1. The CDR3 has 15 amino acids. With 3 bases clipped from V and 3 bases from J, the junction kept 3 bases outside the gene matches. Germline assignment: CDR1 LNHNV and CDR2 YYDKDF (reference sequence). The DNA for the CDR3 is TGTGCCACCAGCAGGCGGGACAGGGACTACAATGAGCAGTTCTTC. Translated: CATSRRDRDYNEQFF. Together with reference TRBV15 and TRBJ2-1, the CDR3 gives the full variable domain: DAMVIQNPRYQVTQFGKPVTLSCSQTLNHNVMYWYQQKSSQAPKLLFHYYDKDFNNEADTPDNFQSRRPNTSFCFLDIRSPGLGDTAMYLCATSRRDRDYNEQFFGPGTRLTVL.

This rearrangement joins TRBV7-2 to TRBJ2-3; D gene unclear. The CDR3 extends over 16 amino acids. Germline V lookup: CDR1 SGHTA, CDR2 FQGNSA. V was cut by 5 bases and J by 1 base, with 16 bases left in between. The CDR3 protein is CASSLRRGYRTDTQYF. CDR3 nucleotide sequence: TGTGCCAGCAGCCTGAGAAGAGGTTATCGCACAGATACGCAGTATTTT.

This clone was seen a handful of times. The CDR3 sequence: CASSRTGADIQYF. CDR3 in DNA: TGTGCCAGTAGTAGAACAGGGGCCGACATTCAGTACTTC. The genes are TRBV19 and TRBJ2-4; 7 nucleotides line up with TRBD1. The CDR3 sequence is 13 residues long. The trim removed 4 bases at V and 8 bases at J, leaving 5 bases unmatched. CDR1 is LNHDA and CDR2 is SQIVND in the germline V gene (reference sequence).

This clone was found a few times. The V call is TRBV2, the J call TRBJ1-2; 10 bases align to TRBD1. Germline trimming cut 6 bases from V and 2 bases from J; bases unmatched to any gene: 3. CDR1 and CDR2 (germline): SNHLY, FYNNEI. CDR3 length: 14 residues. Here the CDR3 reads CASSWGQGNYGYTF. CDR3 in DNA: TGTGCCAGCAGCTGGGGACAGGGGAACTATGGCTACACCTTC.

This clone occurred a few times. This chain joins TRBV11-2 and TRBJ2-3; maybe TRBD1 (6 bases). The CDR3 is 14 residues long. V gave up 5 bases and J gave up 6 bases, with 15 bases separating them. Per germline, CDR1 SGHAT and CDR2 FQNNGV. The CDR3, as DNA: TGTGCCAGCAGCCCGCAAGGGGGTCGCGATACGCAGTATTTT. This gives the protein CASSPQGGRDTQYF. Drawing the rest from reference TRBV11-2 and TRBJ2-3, the complete variable domain is EAGVAQSPRYKIIEKRQSVAFWCNPISGHATLYWYQQILGQGPKLLIQFQNNGVVDDSQLPKDRFSAERLKGVDSTLKIQPAKLEDSAVYLCASSPQGGRDTQYFGPGTRLTVL.

CDR3: CASSEASISNYGYTF. CDR3 DNA sequence: TGTGCCAGCAGTGAAGCGAGTATCTCTAACTATGGCTACACCTTC. The rearrangement joins TRBV6-1 to TRBJ1-2; D is undetermined. V shed 0 bases and J shed 0 bases, with 8 bases lying between them. The germline gives CDR1 MNHNS, CDR2 SASEGT. The CDR3 totals 15 residues.

This clone has more than one count but fewer than ten. J is TRBJ1-4 and V is TRBV27; D unclear. From germline, CDR1 is MNHEY and CDR2 SMNVEV (reference sequence). V was trimmed by 3 bases and J by 5 bases, leaving 13 bases between them. The CDR3 is 15 amino acids. The CDR3 sequence: CASSLRHGLNEKLFF. CDR3 nucleotides: TGTGCCAGCAGTTTGAGGCACGGCCTGAATGAAAAACTGTTTTTT.

The chain has TRBV6-1 and TRBJ1-1; D unresolved. The CDR3 is made up of 9 amino acids. The V gene's germline CDR1 is MNHNS and CDR2 SASEGT. Trimming pared 6 bases from V and 10 bases from J, leaving 6 bases between. CDR3 amino acids: CASSTRAFF. The CDR3, as DNA: TGTGCCAGCAGCACTAGAGCTTTCTTT.

This chain connects TRBV2 to TRBJ2-6, with D perhaps TRBD1 (5 bases). The ends were cut back, 6 bases at V and 3 bases at J, with 9 bases in the middle. CDR1 and CDR2 from the germline V gene are SNHLY and FYNNEI. This CDR3 has 14 amino acids. The CDR3 nucleotides read TGTGCCAGCAGGCGGACAAGTGGGGCCAACGTCCTGACTTTC. Amino acid sequence: CASRRTSGANVLTF.

The chain combines TRBV5-1 with TRBJ2-2, with 7 bases fitting TRBD2. The germline CDR1 and CDR2 sequences are SGHRS and YFSETQ. Germline trimming cut 4 bases from V and 4 bases from J; bases unmatched to any gene: 10. The CDR3 contains 16 residues. The CDR3: CASSPPGRAGTGELFF. In DNA, the CDR3 is TGCGCCAGCAGCCCCCCAGGGAGGGCGGGCACCGGGGAGCTGTTTTTT.